Listed below are T cell receptor beta chains from one sample, sequenced in a study of blood T cell repertoires in COVID-19. This table comes from immunoSEQ multiplex PCR, and its TCRdb copy is limited to in-frame clones, with some not included. Of 110,000 or so clones listed, around four fifths are singletons. The material sequenced was peripheral blood. The receptor source for this set is a woman aged 60-75 years with acute or convalescent COVID-19. Each CDR3 is given with its conserved first and last residue. Each record gives: J gene, V gene, clone size, D gene, CDR3 DNA, CDR3 protein. A D gene is named only where the DNA matches it firmly. A clone size is listed for some rows: how often the clone was seen (once, few, many), or a class if it is expanded.

J gene: TRBJ1-2
V gene: TRBV6-2/TRBV6-3
clone size: .
D gene: .
CDR3 DNA: TGTGCCAGCAGCCGTACAGGGACGCACGGCTACACCTTC
CDR3 protein: CASSRTGTHGYTF

J gene: TRBJ2-1
V gene: TRBV9
clone size: .
D gene: .
CDR3 DNA: TGTGCCAGCAGCGTAGGGCCAGGGTACAATGAGCAGTTCTTC
CDR3 protein: CASSVGPGYNEQFF

J gene: TRBJ1-1
V gene: TRBV6-2/TRBV6-3
clone size: .
D gene: .
CDR3 DNA: TGTGCCAGCAGTTGGGGCAGGGGGAACACTGAAGCTTTCTTT
CDR3 protein: CASSWGRGNTEAFF

J gene: TRBJ1-4
V gene: TRBV5-1
clone size: few
D gene: TRBD1
CDR3 DNA: TGCGCCAGCAGCTCCAAGGGACAGGGTCGAGAAAAACTGTTTTTT
CDR3 protein: CASSSKGQGREKLFF

J gene: TRBJ2-3
V gene: TRBV9
clone size: .
D gene: TRBD2
CDR3 DNA: TGTGCCAGCAGCGTAACCAGCGGGGGGGCGATAGATACGCAGTATTTT
CDR3 protein: CASSVTSGGAIDTQYF

J gene: TRBJ1-2
V gene: TRBV7-9
clone size: .
D gene: .
CDR3 DNA: TGTGCCAGCAGCTTAGGACTGGAGAGAGGCTACACCTTC
CDR3 protein: CASSLGLERGYTF

J gene: TRBJ1-5
V gene: TRBV3-1/TRBV3-2
clone size: few
D gene: TRBD1
CDR3 DNA: TGTGCCAGCAGCCAATTTTTACCCGGGACAGGGGGCAACCAGCCCCAGCATTTT
CDR3 protein: CASSQFLPGTGGNQPQHF

J gene: TRBJ2-3
V gene: TRBV10-2
clone size: .
D gene: TRBD1
CDR3 DNA: TGCGCCAGCAGGCTACAGGGGGGCAGCACAGATACGCAGTATTTT
CDR3 protein: CASRLQGGSTDTQYF

J gene: TRBJ1-1
V gene: TRBV3-1/TRBV3-2
clone size: .
D gene: .
CDR3 DNA: TGTGCCAGCACTCCGGGGGGCGCGCGGGCGGGTGAAGCTTTCTTT
CDR3 protein: CASTPGGARAGEAFF

J gene: TRBJ2-3
V gene: TRBV12-3/TRBV12-4
clone size: once
D gene: .
CDR3 DNA: TGTGCCAGCAGTTTGGGCTTTGCAGATACGCAGTATTTT
CDR3 protein: CASSLGFADTQYF

J gene: TRBJ2-2
V gene: TRBV5-1
clone size: .
D gene: TRBD2
CDR3 DNA: TGCGCCAGCAGCTCTATAGCGGGGGGCGTCACCGGGGAGCTGTTTTTT
CDR3 protein: CASSSIAGGVTGELFF

J gene: TRBJ1-1
V gene: TRBV21-1
clone size: .
D gene: .
CDR3 DNA: TGTGCCAGCAGCAATGACCGGGAGGAAGCTTTCTTT
CDR3 protein: CASSNDREEAFF

J gene: TRBJ2-2
V gene: TRBV7-3
clone size: once
D gene: .
CDR3 DNA: TGTGCCAGCAGCTTAGACAGAGAAGAGGAGCTGTTTTTT
CDR3 protein: CASSLDREEELFF

J gene: TRBJ1-1
V gene: TRBV5-1
clone size: once
D gene: TRBD1
CDR3 DNA: TGCGCCAGCAAGGACAGGATGAACACTGAAGCTTTCTTT
CDR3 protein: CASKDRMNTEAFF

J gene: TRBJ2-2
V gene: TRBV5-1
clone size: .
D gene: .
CDR3 DNA: TGCGCCAGCAGCTTGGAGGGGCAGGGTACCACCGGGGAGCTGTTTTTT
CDR3 protein: CASSLEGQGTTGELFF

J gene: TRBJ1-6
V gene: TRBV7-8
clone size: .
D gene: TRBD1
CDR3 DNA: TGTGCCAGCAGCTTACGGTCGACGGGGGGGACAGTAAATTCACCCCTCCACTTT
CDR3 protein: CASSLRSTGGTVNSPLHF

J gene: TRBJ2-7
V gene: TRBV6-2/TRBV6-3
clone size: .
D gene: .
CDR3 DNA: TGTGCCAGCAGCCCGGACATCTACGAGCAGTACTTC
CDR3 protein: CASSPDIYEQYF

J gene: TRBJ1-1
V gene: TRBV28
clone size: few
D gene: .
CDR3 DNA: TGTGCCAGCAGTTACAGGGTCGGAACTGAAGCTTTCTTT
CDR3 protein: CASSYRVGTEAFF

J gene: TRBJ1-1
V gene: TRBV7-2
clone size: .
D gene: .
CDR3 DNA: TGTGCCAGCAGCTTAGACAGGTATCAAGCTTTCTTT
CDR3 protein: CASSLDRYQAFF

J gene: TRBJ1-5
V gene: TRBV6-1
clone size: .
D gene: .
CDR3 DNA: TGTGCCAGCAGTGAACGGAGGGGCAATCAGCCCCAGCATTTT
CDR3 protein: CASSERRGNQPQHF

J gene: TRBJ1-1
V gene: TRBV3-1/TRBV3-2
clone size: .
D gene: TRBD1
CDR3 DNA: TGTGCCAGCAGCCCCGACGGACAGGGTGAAGCTTTCTTT
CDR3 protein: CASSPDGQGEAFF

J gene: TRBJ1-5
V gene: TRBV28
clone size: .
D gene: .
CDR3 DNA: TGTGCCAGCAGTCAGTGGCAGGGCAATCAGCCCCAGCATTTT
CDR3 protein: CASSQWQGNQPQHF

J gene: TRBJ2-1
V gene: TRBV7-9
clone size: .
D gene: TRBD2
CDR3 DNA: TGTGCCAGCAGCCCCGGACGTGGACTAGCGGGGGACAATGAGCAGTTCTTC
CDR3 protein: CASSPGRGLAGDNEQFF

J gene: TRBJ2-1
V gene: TRBV6-5
clone size: .
D gene: TRBD1
CDR3 DNA: TGTGCCAGCGGGAGTTGGACAGGGGATTTGGGTGAGCAGTTCTTC
CDR3 protein: CASGSWTGDLGEQFF

J gene: TRBJ2-1
V gene: TRBV7-3
clone size: .
D gene: TRBD2
CDR3 DNA: TGTGCCAGCAGCCCGGGACTATTATACAATGAGCAGTTCTTC
CDR3 protein: CASSPGLLYNEQFF

J gene: TRBJ1-6
V gene: TRBV10-2
clone size: once
D gene: .
CDR3 DNA: TGCGCCAGCAGCCCCCGGGGGAGGACTAATTCACCCCTCCACTTT
CDR3 protein: CASSPRGRTNSPLHF

J gene: TRBJ2-7
V gene: TRBV19
clone size: .
D gene: TRBD2
CDR3 DNA: TGTGCCAGTAAAGCCGGGACTAGCGGGAGTCGTCCCTACGAGCAGTACTTC
CDR3 protein: CASKAGTSGSRPYEQYF

J gene: TRBJ2-2
V gene: TRBV19
clone size: once
D gene: TRBD2
CDR3 DNA: TGTGCCAGTAGCGGGAGGGCCAGTAACGGGGAGCTGTTTTTT
CDR3 protein: CASSGRASNGELFF

J gene: TRBJ2-2
V gene: TRBV24-1
clone size: .
D gene: .
CDR3 DNA: TGTGCCACCAGTGATCACAGGGCCTTCGACACCGGGGAGCTGTTTTTT
CDR3 protein: CATSDHRAFDTGELFF

J gene: TRBJ2-5
V gene: TRBV6-5
clone size: .
D gene: .
CDR3 DNA: TGTGCCAGCTGGATGAGGGCAGGGGTTAAAGAGACCCAGTACTTC
CDR3 protein: CASWMRAGVKETQYF

J gene: TRBJ1-1
V gene: TRBV28
clone size: .
D gene: .
CDR3 DNA: TGTGCCAGCAGTCCGGGTGTAGTAGCTTTCTTT
CDR3 protein: CASSPGVVAFF

J gene: TRBJ2-1
V gene: TRBV5-1
clone size: .
D gene: .
CDR3 DNA: TGCGCCAGCAGCTCCCCGCGGGACTTTGGAGAGCAGTTCTTC
CDR3 protein: CASSSPRDFGEQFF

J gene: TRBJ2-7
V gene: TRBV27
clone size: .
D gene: TRBD1
CDR3 DNA: TGTGCCAGCCGCCGGACAGGCTCCTACGAGCAGTACTTC
CDR3 protein: CASRRTGSYEQYF

J gene: TRBJ2-6
V gene: TRBV5-1
clone size: .
D gene: .
CDR3 DNA: TGCGCCAGCAGCTTGGGACAGTTCTCTGGGGCCAACGTCCTGACTTTC
CDR3 protein: CASSLGQFSGANVLTF

J gene: TRBJ2-3
V gene: TRBV2
clone size: few
D gene: .
CDR3 DNA: TGTGCCAGCCAAACTCAGGGTGTTAACACAGATACGCAGTATTTT
CDR3 protein: CASQTQGVNTDTQYF

J gene: TRBJ2-7
V gene: TRBV4-1
clone size: .
D gene: TRBD2
CDR3 DNA: TGCGCCAGCAGCCAGGCGGGGGAAGAATACGAGCAGTACTTC
CDR3 protein: CASSQAGEEYEQYF

J gene: TRBJ2-7
V gene: TRBV19
clone size: .
D gene: .
CDR3 DNA: TGTGCCAGTAGTATGGGACTCGACAGGGCCGAGCAGTACTTC
CDR3 protein: CASSMGLDRAEQYF

J gene: TRBJ1-5
V gene: TRBV5-5
clone size: .
D gene: TRBD1
CDR3 DNA: TGTGCCAGCAGCCTGGGACAGGGCCTAGGGAGTAATCCCCAGCATTTT
CDR3 protein: CASSLGQGLGSNPQHF

J gene: TRBJ1-5
V gene: TRBV10-2
clone size: once
D gene: .
CDR3 DNA: TGCGCCAGCAGTGAGTCGATAGCTCAGCCCCAGCATTTT
CDR3 protein: CASSESIAQPQHF

J gene: TRBJ1-2
V gene: TRBV15
clone size: .
D gene: TRBD1
CDR3 DNA: TGTGCCACCAGCAGAGAACAGGGGGGTTATGGCTACACCTTC
CDR3 protein: CATSREQGGYGYTF

J gene: TRBJ1-4
V gene: TRBV5-1
clone size: .
D gene: .
CDR3 DNA: TGCGCCAGCAGCTTGGTTTCAGGGGCAACTAATGAAAAACTGTTTTTT
CDR3 protein: CASSLVSGATNEKLFF

J gene: TRBJ1-1
V gene: TRBV19
clone size: .
D gene: TRBD1
CDR3 DNA: TGTGCCAGTACCTTGGGGACAGGGAGAGGGGACACTGAAGCTTTCTTT
CDR3 protein: CASTLGTGRGDTEAFF

J gene: TRBJ2-2
V gene: TRBV5-1
clone size: .
D gene: TRBD1
CDR3 DNA: TGCGCCAGCAGGGGCGGGACAGGGAACACCGGGGAGCTGTTTTTT
CDR3 protein: CASRGGTGNTGELFF

J gene: TRBJ2-1
V gene: TRBV9
clone size: .
D gene: TRBD1
CDR3 DNA: TGTGCCAGCAGCGGCCGGGACAGAACTTACAATGAGCAGTTCTTC
CDR3 protein: CASSGRDRTYNEQFF

J gene: TRBJ1-6
V gene: TRBV2
clone size: .
D gene: TRBD1
CDR3 DNA: TGTGCCAGCGCCGATGGACAGGGCAGGTCACCCCTCCACTTT
CDR3 protein: CASADGQGRSPLHF

J gene: TRBJ1-1
V gene: TRBV4-1
clone size: .
D gene: .
CDR3 DNA: TGCGCCAGCAGCCAAGGTCGGGGAAGGTGGACTGAAGCTTTCTTT
CDR3 protein: CASSQGRGRWTEAFF